The 26 T cell receptor beta chains presented below share a single source sample, sequenced in a study of cytomegalovirus exposure and HLA in healthy donors. PCR primers comprised 60 Vbeta and 13 Jbeta primers. Clones were read by immunoSEQ multiplex PCR, and TCRdb kept only the in-frame ones, dropping some. The top ten hold approximately 2.6% of the sample, which has some 100,000 clones, about 74% seen once. Material for sequencing was PBMCs. These receptors came from a female donor in good health and CMV-seronegative.

The genes are TRBV7-2 and TRBJ2-3; 12 bases line up with TRBD2. V gave up 6 bases and J gave up 3 bases; unmatched junction bases: 13. Germline V gene sequence: CDR1 SGHTA, CDR2 FQGNSA. The CDR3 covers 18 residues. Written as DNA, the CDR3 is TGTGCCAGCAGTCGCCGCCGGTCGACTAGCGGGGGAACAGATACGCAGTATTTT. Amino acid sequence: CASSRRRSTSGGTDTQYF.

V is TRBV5-4 and J is TRBJ2-3; 7 bases are shared with TRBD2. The CDR3 loop spans 15 amino acids. Germline V CDR1 and CDR2: SGHNT, YYREEE (reference sequence). V trimming: 1 base; J trimming: 1 base; junction bases outside the gene matches: 3. CDR3 coding DNA: TGTGCCAGCAGCTTGCAGGCGGGGGGCACAGATACGCAGTATTTT. It codes for CASSLQAGGTDTQYF.

Only one count was recorded for this clone. The chain recombines TRBV14 with TRBJ2-3; 10 bases fit TRBD2. This CDR3 contains 18 residues. Germline CDR1 is SGHDN and CDR2 is FVKESK. Unmatched junction bases numbered 7, after V lost 0 bases and J lost 1 base. In nucleotides, the CDR3 is TGTGCCAGCAGCCAAGATTTCACTAGCGGGACCGGCACAGATACGCAGTATTTT. Its protein is CASSQDFTSGTGTDTQYF.

The gene calls are TRBV7-9 and TRBJ2-4, with D unresolved. V lost 5 bases to trimming and J lost 0 bases, with 8 bases between them. The CDR3 consists of 14 residues. CDR1 and CDR2 from the germline V gene are SEHNR and FQNEAQ (reference sequence). The CDR3 DNA reads as TGTGCCAGCAGCACAGAGATAGCCAAAAACATTCAGTACTTC. It specifies CASSTEIAKNIQYF.

This chain uses TRBV7-2 with TRBJ1-1, with 7 bases lining up with TRBD1. Germline V lookup: CDR1 SGHTA, CDR2 FQGNSA. CDR3 length: 13 residues. V gave up 5 bases and J gave up 4 bases; unmatched junction bases: 4. The CDR3 loop reads CASSLTGVTEAFF. DNA of the CDR3: TGTGCCAGCAGCCTCACAGGGGTCACTGAAGCTTTCTTT.

V and J are TRBV5-4 and TRBJ1-1, with 9 bases that match TRBD1. Germline V gene lookup returns CDR1 SGHNT and CDR2 YYREEE (reference sequence). CDR3 length: 17 amino acids. Germline trimming cut 0 bases from V and 5 bases from J; bases unmatched to any gene: 11. The CDR3 reads CASSLGQGGGRKTEAFF. The CDR3 coding sequence is TGTGCCAGCAGCTTGGGACAGGGGGGCGGGAGAAAAACTGAAGCTTTCTTT.

V usage is TRBV25-1 and J usage is TRBJ1-6; no clear D gene. This CDR3 is 16 amino acids long. The V gene's germline CDR1 is MGHDK and CDR2 SYGVNS. Trimming removed 1 base at V and 7 bases at J, with 14 bases between. The DNA of the CDR3 is TGTGCCAGCAGTGAATTCTCGGGAGGTCTAAATTCACCCCTCCACTTT. This sequence encodes CASSEFSGGLNSPLHF.

The chain has TRBV9 and TRBJ2-7; TRBD1 is a possible D gene (5 bases). Per the germline V gene, CDR1 is SGDLS and CDR2 is YYNGEE. Trimming took off 0 bases at V and 1 base at J, with 5 bases between the two ends. The CDR3 consists of 13 residues. CDR3 DNA sequence: TGTGCCAGCAGCGTAGCAGGGTCCTACGAGCAGTACTTC. Amino acid sequence: CASSVAGSYEQYF.

The genes are TRBV4-2 and TRBJ1-3; D might be TRBD1 (5 bases). The CDR3 runs to 16 residues. CDR1 LGHNA and CDR2 YNFKEQ come from the germline V gene. Trimming shortened V by 0 bases and J by 1 base, and 10 bases separated the two germline ends. CDR3: CASSQDGGWSGNTIYF. The CDR3 coding sequence is TGTGCCAGCAGCCAAGATGGGGGGTGGTCTGGAAACACCATATATTTT.

This clone was observed once. This chain uses TRBV13 with TRBJ2-3; 9 bases are a match to TRBD2. Germline V lookup: CDR1 PRHDT, CDR2 FYEKMQ (reference sequence). This CDR3 comprises 18 residues. With 5 bases clipped from V and 3 bases from J, the junction kept 15 bases outside the gene matches. In DNA, the CDR3 is TGTGCCAGCAGCCCAGAGAGTTTGCGGGGGGGCTCGACAGATACGCAGTATTTT. Translation gives CASSPESLRGGSTDTQYF.

This clone appeared a single time. The rearrangement links TRBV29-1 to TRBJ2-7; possible D gene TRBD1, 6 bases. Germline CDR1 is SQVTM and CDR2 is ANQGSEA. The V end lost 6 bases, the J end lost 0 bases, and 18 bases lay between the germline ends. The CDR3 sequence is 15 residues long. The CDR3 DNA reads as TGCAGCGTCTACAGCCATAAGACAGGCTCCTACGAGCAGTACTTC. Protein product: CSVYSHKTGSYEQYF.

The rearrangement joins TRBV2 to TRBJ1-5; TRBD1 might be the D (6 bases). CDR1 is SNHLY, CDR2 FYNNEI, per germline. There are 13 residues in the CDR3. Between the trimmed V and J ends, which lost 5 bases and 7 bases, there was a span of 12 bases. Here the CDR3 reads CASSLDRGQPQHF. DNA for the CDR3: TGTGCCAGCAGTCTGGACAGAGGGCAGCCCCAGCATTTT.

V is TRBV19 and J is TRBJ2-1; 7 nucleotides agree with TRBD1. CDR1 is LNHDA, CDR2 SQIVND, per germline (reference sequence). This CDR3 spans 15 amino acids. V gave up 6 bases and J gave up 0 bases; unmatched junction bases: 5. CDR3 DNA sequence: TGTGCCAGTAGGTTGGACAGGAGCTCCTACAATGAGCAGTTCTTC. Protein: CASRLDRSSYNEQFF.

This clone was detected only once. The chain joins TRBV9 to TRBJ2-6; unclear D gene. Germline-derived CDR1 and CDR2 are SGDLS and YYNGEE. V was clipped by 2 bases and J by 1 base, with 13 bases between them. The CDR3 totals 17 residues. CDR3 sequence: CASSVARIESGANVLTF. CDR3 DNA: TGTGCCAGCAGCGTTGCCCGAATAGAATCTGGGGCCAACGTCCTGACTTTC. Full variable domain (remainder filled in from reference TRBV9 and TRBJ2-6): DSGVTQTPKHLITATGQRVTLRCSPRSGDLSVYWYQQSLDQGLQFLIQYYNGEERAKGNILERFSAQQFPDLHSELNLSSLELGDSALYFCASSVARIESGANVLTFGAGSRLTVL.

This clone was detected only once. The genes are TRBV7-9 and TRBJ2-3; 7 bases agree with TRBD2. The germline V gene encodes CDR1 SEHNR and CDR2 FQNEAQ (reference sequence). The CDR3 consists of 16 residues. V dropped 1 base and J dropped 4; count of bases not matched to a gene: 8. The chain's CDR3 is CASSLGAGVAADTQYF. The CDR3 bases are TGTGCCAGCAGCTTAGGTGCGGGGGTGGCAGCAGATACGCAGTATTTT.

The sample holds a few counts of this clone. This sequence joins TRBV6-1 and TRBJ2-7; 10 bases map to TRBD2. Trimming took 5 bases from V and 1 from J; bases not matched to a gene: 2. CDR3 length: 14 residues. From germline, CDR1 is MNHNS and CDR2 SASEGT. The CDR3 nucleotides are TGTGCCAGCAGTTCTAGCGGGGGTTCCTACGAGCAGTACTTC. It yields the protein CASSSSGGSYEQYF.

About this clone: Relative to the germline gene, one junction end is altered; a read error may explain this. The chain combines TRBV13 with TRBJ2-7; 11 positions match TRBD1. The CDR3 consists of 16 residues. Germline V gives CDR1 PRHDT, CDR2 FYEKMQ (reference sequence). CDR3 nucleotides: TGTGCCAGCAGCCTAGGACAGGGGGCCCTAAACTACGAGCAGTACTTC. Protein: CASSLGQGALNYEQYF.

The chain carries TRBV5-1 and TRBJ2-5, with a weak D call TRBD1 (6 bases). Deletions cut 2 bases from V and 1 base from J, with 9 bases between. The CDR3 has 14 residues. CDR1 is SGHRS and CDR2 is YFSETQ in the germline V gene. For the CDR3, the DNA is TGCGCCAGCAGCTTAACAGGGTTCCAAGAGACCCAGTACTTC. Its translation is CASSLTGFQETQYF. Full variable domain (outside the CDR3, taken from reference TRBV5-1 and TRBJ2-5): KAGVTQTPRYLIKTRGQQVTLSCSPISGHRSVSWYQQTPGQGLQFLFEYFSETQRNKGNFPGRFSGRQFSNSRSEMNVSTLELGDSALYLCASSLTGFQETQYFGPGTRLLVL.

The chain carries TRBV5-6 and TRBJ2-3, with D unclear. The germline V gene has CDR1 SGHDT and CDR2 YYEEEE. With 0 bases removed from V and 0 bases from J, the gap between germline ends came to 5 bases. The CDR3 spans 14 residues. The CDR3 loop reads CASSLVTSTDTQYF. Here the CDR3 DNA reads TGTGCCAGCAGCTTGGTTACTAGCACAGATACGCAGTATTTT.

This clone has more than one count but fewer than ten. The J gene is TRBJ2-1, the V gene TRBV6-5; 12 nucleotides line up with TRBD1. This CDR3 is 14 amino acids long. Germline CDR1 MNHEY, CDR2 SVGAGI. J gave up 12 bases and V 6 bases, and 9 bases lay outside the gene matches. CDR3 bases: TGTGCCAGCAGCTCCGGGACAGGGGGCGGGGGGCAGTTCTTC. Residues: CASSSGTGGGGQFF.

For the CDR3, the DNA is TGTGCCAGCAGCTTCCGCCGGGACAGGGTCTATGGCTACACCTTC. It is translated as CASSFRRDRVYGYTF. The chain employs TRBV5-6 and TRBJ1-2, with 9 bases matching TRBD1. V was pared by 2 bases and J by 4 bases, with 6 bases of the junction left unmatched. This CDR3 region has 15 residues. Per the germline V gene, CDR1 is SGHDT and CDR2 is YYEEEE.

The chain is built from TRBV6-1 and TRBJ2-7; D is ambiguous. The CDR3 is made up of 15 amino acids. The germline V gene has CDR1 MNHNS and CDR2 SASEGT. Between the trimmed V and J ends, which lost 0 bases and 0 bases, there was a span of 9 bases. The CDR3 here is CASSEALSSSYEQYF. The CDR3, as DNA: TGTGCCAGCAGTGAAGCGCTTTCCAGCTCCTACGAGCAGTACTTC.

The chain is built from TRBV9 and TRBJ2-3; D might be TRBD2 (7 bases). CDR1 SGDLS and CDR2 YYNGEE come from the germline V gene. The CDR3 runs to 16 residues. Trimming took 0 bases from V and 2 from J, leaving 13 bases between them. The CDR3 here is CASSVGGGASTDTQYF. As DNA, the CDR3 is TGTGCCAGCAGCGTAGGGGGGGGCGCTTCCACAGATACGCAGTATTTT. The entire variable domain, with the rest obtained from reference TRBV9 and TRBJ2-3, is as follows: DSGVTQTPKHLITATGQRVTLRCSPRSGDLSVYWYQQSLDQGLQFLIQYYNGEERAKGNILERFSAQQFPDLHSELNLSSLELGDSALYFCASSVGGGASTDTQYFGPGTRLTVL.

The chain combines TRBV5-5 with TRBJ1-2; 8 bases match TRBD1. This CDR3 has 14 residues. Germline-derived CDR1 and CDR2 are SGHKS and YYEKEE (reference sequence). With 1 base clipped from V and 13 bases from J, the junction kept 12 bases outside the gene matches. DNA for the CDR3: TGTGCCAGCAGCTTGTTATCAGGACAGGGAGGTTCCACCTTC. Amino acids: CASSLLSGQGGSTF.

The V and J genes are TRBV5-3 and TRBJ1-2; D ambiguous. TRBV5-3 is treated as an ORF (open reading frame) with a function not yet certain. This CDR3 spans 13 amino acids. The V end lost 4 bases, the J end lost 4 bases, and 11 bases lay between the germline ends. DNA of the CDR3: TGTGCCAGAAGCCCAACGGTTACCTATGGCTACACCTTC. Translated, it gives CARSPTVTYGYTF.

The rearrangement joins TRBV19 to TRBJ1-1, with D unclear. Germline CDR1 reads LNHDA; CDR2 reads SQIVND (reference sequence). Between the trimmed V and J ends, which lost 7 bases and 1 base, there was a span of 13 bases. The CDR3 consists of 14 residues. For the CDR3, the DNA is TGTGCCAGTACCTCTCGCGAGGGGAACACTGAAGCTTTCTTT. Translating it yields CASTSREGNTEAFF.